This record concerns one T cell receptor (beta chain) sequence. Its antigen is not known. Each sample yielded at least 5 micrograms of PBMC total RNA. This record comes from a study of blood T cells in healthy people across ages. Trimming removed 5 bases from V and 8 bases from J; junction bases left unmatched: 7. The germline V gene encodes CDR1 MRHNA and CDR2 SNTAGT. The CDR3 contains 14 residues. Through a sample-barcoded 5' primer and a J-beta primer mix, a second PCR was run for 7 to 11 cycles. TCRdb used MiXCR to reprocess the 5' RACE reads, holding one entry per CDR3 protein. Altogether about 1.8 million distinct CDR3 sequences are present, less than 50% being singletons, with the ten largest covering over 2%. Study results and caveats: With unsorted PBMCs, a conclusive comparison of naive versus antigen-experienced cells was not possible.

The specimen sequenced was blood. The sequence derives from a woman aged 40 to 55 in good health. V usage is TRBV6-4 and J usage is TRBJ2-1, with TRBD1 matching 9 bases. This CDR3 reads CASSLETGGHEQFF. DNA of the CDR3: TGTGCCAGCAGTTTAGAGACAGGGGGTCATGAGCAGTTCTTC.